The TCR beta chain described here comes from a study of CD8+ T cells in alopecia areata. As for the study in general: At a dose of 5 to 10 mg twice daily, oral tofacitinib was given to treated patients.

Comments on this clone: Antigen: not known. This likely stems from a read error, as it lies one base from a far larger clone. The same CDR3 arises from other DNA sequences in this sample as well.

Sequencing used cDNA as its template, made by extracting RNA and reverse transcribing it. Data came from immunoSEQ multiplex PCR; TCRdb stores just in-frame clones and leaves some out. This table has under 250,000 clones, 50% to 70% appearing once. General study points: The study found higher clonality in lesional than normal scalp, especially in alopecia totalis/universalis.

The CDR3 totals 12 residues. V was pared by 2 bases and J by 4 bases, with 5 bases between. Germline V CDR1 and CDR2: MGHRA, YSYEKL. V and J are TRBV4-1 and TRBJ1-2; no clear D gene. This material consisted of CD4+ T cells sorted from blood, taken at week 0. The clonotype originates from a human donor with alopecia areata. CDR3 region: CASSQSAYGYTF. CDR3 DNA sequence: TGCGCCAGCAGCCAATCGGCCTATGGCTACACCTTC.